The rows below give T cell receptor beta chains drawn from one sample of a study of CD8 T cells in ankylosing spondylitis. TCRdb ran MiXCR on the 5' RACE reads and lists one entry per CDR3 protein. The data show fewer than 550,000 distinct CDR3 sequences, about 5.7% seen once. The source material was blood, either unsorted or a sorted T cell fraction (not recorded which). These receptor sequences come from a male donor with ankylosing spondylitis. Both conserved end residues are part of each CDR3. A D gene is named only where the DNA matches it firmly. Where a row states a size, it is once, few, many or the class of an expanded clone; other rows omit it.

D gene | J gene | clone size | V gene | CDR3 protein | CDR3 DNA
. | TRBJ2-3 | many | TRBV6-1 | CASGTAASPLDTQYF | TGTGCCAGCGGCACCGCGGCTAGCCCCCTAGATACGCAGTATTTT
. | TRBJ1-4 | many | TRBV9 | CASSGDTGYSEKLFF | TGTGCCAGCAGCGGGGATACAGGGTATAGTGAAAAACTGTTTTTT
. | TRBJ2-3 | many | TRBV24-1 | CATSDLGNPSTDTQYF | TGTGCCACCAGTGATCTGGGGAACCCTAGCACAGATACGCAGTATTTT
. | TRBJ2-1 | many | TRBV20-1 | CSANEILLGNEQFF | TGCAGTGCTAACGAGATACTATTAGGGAATGAGCAGTTCTTC
TRBD2 | TRBJ2-3 | many | TRBV3-1 | CASSQDQTSGSPPDTQYF | TGTGCCAGCAGCCAAGATCAAACTAGCGGGAGTCCGCCGGATACGCAGTATTTT
. | TRBJ2-1 | many | TRBV27 | CASSPGHNEQFF | TGTGCCAGCAGCCCAGGGCACAATGAGCAGTTCTTC
. | TRBJ2-1 | many | TRBV20-1 | CSARPGSSYNEQFF | TGCAGTGCCCGCCCCGGGAGCTCCTACAATGAGCAGTTCTTC
. | TRBJ1-3 | many | TRBV28 | CASSPPGNTIYF | TGTGCCAGCAGTCCCCCGGGAAACACCATATATTTT
. | TRBJ1-5 | few | TRBV28 | CASSLAGYRFLRQPQHF | TGTGCCAGCAGCTTAGCGGGTTACAGATTTTTACGGCAGCCCCAGCATTTT
. | TRBJ1-2 | many | TRBV20-1 | CSAPGLAFYGYTF | TGCAGTGCTCCGGGCCTGGCCTTCTATGGCTACACCTTC
. | TRBJ2-1 | . | TRBV19 | CASSIQYGEQFF | TGTGCCAGTAGTATACAGTACGGTGAGCAGTTCTTC
. | TRBJ2-2 | . | TRBV7-8 | CASSLFSVANTGELFF | TGTGCCAGCAGCTTATTTTCGGTTGCGAACACCGGGGAGCTGTTTTTT
. | TRBJ2-7 | many | TRBV7-9 | CASSLDVFSYEQYF | TGTGCCAGCAGCCTGGACGTTTTCTCCTACGAGCAGTACTTC
. | TRBJ2-3 | . | TRBV21-1 | CASSRRLTGSTDTQYF | TGTGCCAGCAGCCGCCGTCTCACAGGGAGCACAGATACGCAGTATTTT
. | TRBJ2-6 | few | TRBV11-2 | CASSLARAGANVLTF | TGTGCCAGCAGCTTAGCCAGGGCTGGGGCCAACGTCCTGACTTTC
. | TRBJ1-2 | many | TRBV5-5 | CASSLRQAVWYGYTF | TGTGCCAGCAGCTTGCGCCAGGCCGTGTGGTATGGCTACACCTTC
TRBD1 | TRBJ2-5 | many | TRBV7-2 | CASSPSTGPTQYF | TGTGCCAGCAGCCCATCGACAGGGCCGACCCAGTACTTC
. | TRBJ1-4 | . | TRBV7-9 | CASSRGQNEKLFF | TGTGCCAGCAGCCGCGGACAGAATGAAAAACTGTTTTTT
TRBD2 | TRBJ2-5 | many | TRBV20-1 | CSAKLAGREVQYF | TGCAGTGCAAAACTGGCAGGGCGGGAGGTCCAGTACTTC
TRBD2 | TRBJ2-1 | once | TRBV19 | CASSGGLAGGPSYNEQFF | TGTGCCAGTAGTGGGGGACTAGCGGGAGGCCCCTCCTACAATGAGCAGTTCTTC
. | TRBJ1-2 | many | TRBV20-1 | CSARPPGSGFGYTF | TGCAGTGCTAGACCCCCGGGATCGGGATTTGGCTACACCTTC
TRBD1 | TRBJ2-5 | many | TRBV7-9 | CASSPDRERETQYF | TGTGCCAGCAGCCCTGACAGGGAAAGGGAGACCCAGTACTTC
. | TRBJ2-7 | few | TRBV4-2 | CASSQGEAGFYEQYF | TGTGCCAGCAGCCAAGGGGAGGCGGGTTTTTACGAGCAGTACTTC
TRBD1 | TRBJ1-1 | . | TRBV28 | CASGTRTGVRTEAFF | TGTGCCAGCGGGACCCGGACAGGGGTGCGGACTGAAGCTTTCTTT
. | TRBJ2-7 | . | TRBV7-2 | CASSPIHLARGHEQYF | TGTGCCAGCAGCCCCATCCACTTAGCCAGGGGCCACGAGCAGTACTTC
. | TRBJ2-1 | . | TRBV7-9 | CASSLNTGPYNEQFF | TGTGCCAGCAGCTTAAATACAGGGCCTTACAATGAGCAGTTCTTC
. | TRBJ1-5 | many | TRBV27 | CASSVPGNQPQHF | TGTGCCAGCAGTGTACCGGGCAATCAGCCCCAGCATTTT
TRBD2 | TRBJ2-2 | many | TRBV10-2 | CASTSGGGLGGELFF | TGCGCCAGCACCTCGGGGGGAGGGCTCGGCGGGGAGCTGTTTTTT